The 21 T cell receptor beta chains presented below share a single source sample, sequenced in a study of T cells after yellow fever vaccination. A single record per CDR3 protein comes from TCRdb applying MiXCR to the 5' RACE reads. The sample consists of hundreds of thousands of distinct CDR3 sequences, approximately 13% of them appearing once. The sample was PBMCs, taken on the day of the yellow fever booster vaccination. These receptors were obtained from a man aged 25 to 40 who received the YFV17D yellow fever vaccine.

This clonotype appeared once. The CDR3 reads CASSPRTSGRAYEQYF. The CDR3 nucleotides read TGTGCCAGCAGCCCGCGGACTAGCGGGAGGGCCTACGAGCAGTACTTC. This chain links TRBV3-1 with TRBJ2-7, with TRBD2 matching over 15 bases. The CDR3 runs to 16 residues. Germline lookup yields CDR1 LGHDT and CDR2 YNNKEL (reference sequence). Trimming cost V 4 bases and J 2 bases; bases outside gene matches: 3.

This clonotype came up a few times. The chain uses TRBV5-1 and TRBJ2-7; D remains ambiguous. V was cut by 0 bases and J by 5 bases, with 15 bases left in between. Germline assignment: CDR1 SGHRS and CDR2 YFSETQ. The CDR3 consists of 15 residues. CDR3 sequence (DNA): TGCGCCAGCAGCTTGGAAGGTCGGCCCCTAGACGAGCAGTACTTC. Translation gives CASSLEGRPLDEQYF.

The chain carries TRBV29-1 and TRBJ2-3; the match to TRBD2 covers 9 bases. CDR1 and CDR2 from the germline V gene are SQVTM and ANQGSEA. V lost 4 bases to trimming and J lost 6 bases; unmatched junction nucleotides: 5. This CDR3 spans 13 amino acids. CDR3 in DNA: TGCAGCGTTGTCAGCAGCGGGAGGGATACGCAGTATTTT. Translating gives CSVVSSGRDTQYF.

V and J are TRBV6-5 and TRBJ1-6; D is unclear. Per the germline V gene, CDR1 is MNHEY and CDR2 is SVGAGI. The CDR3 has 15 residues. With 2 bases removed from V and 5 bases from J, the gap between germline ends came to 10 bases. The CDR3, as DNA: TGTGCCAGCAGTTACCCGTCCCGAAATAATTCACCCCTCCACTTT. Amino acids: CASSYPSRNNSPLHF.

The V and J genes are TRBV27 and TRBJ2-1, with a possible D match to TRBD2 (5 bases). The CDR3 runs to 13 residues. Trimming cost V 10 bases and J 6 bases, with 16 bases left between them. Germline CDR1 is MNHEY and CDR2 is SMNVEV (reference sequence). CDR3 in DNA: TGTGCCACTTTAGACCTTCGGGGCAATGAGCAGTTCTTC. Protein: CATLDLRGNEQFF.

There are a few counts of this clonotype. This chain links TRBV4-3 with TRBJ1-6; D perhaps matches TRBD1 (5 bases). The V gene's germline CDR1 is LGHNA and CDR2 YSLEER. The CDR3 runs to 15 residues. Between the trimmed V and J ends, which lost 4 bases and 3 bases, there was a span of 10 bases. The CDR3 sequence is CASSPGLDYNSPLHF. The CDR3 DNA follows: TGCGCCAGCAGCCCGGGACTGGACTATAATTCACCCCTCCACTTT.

The chain is built from TRBV27 and TRBJ2-3, with TRBD1 identical over 7 bases. J was trimmed by 2 bases and V by 4 bases; bases with no gene match: 6. Germline V gene sequence: CDR1 MNHEY, CDR2 SMNVEV (reference sequence). CDR3 size: 15 residues. The CDR3 DNA reads as TGTGCCAGCAGTTCCACCGGGACAGACACAGATACGCAGTATTTT. It encodes CASSSTGTDTDTQYF.

V gene TRBV6-1 combines with J gene TRBJ1-1; no clear D. V was trimmed by 6 bases and J by 6 bases, leaving 14 bases between them. Germline CDR1 is MNHNS and CDR2 is SASEGT. This CDR3 has 13 amino acids. CDR3 sequence: CASSKGGTPEAFF. CDR3 nucleotide sequence: TGTGCCAGCAGCAAAGGAGGTACACCTGAAGCTTTCTTT.

The V gene is TRBV20-1, the J gene TRBJ2-7; the D gene is possibly TRBD1 (7 bases). CDR1 is DFQATT, CDR2 SNEGSKA, per germline (reference sequence). Between the trimmed V and J ends, which lost 5 bases and 5 bases, there was a span of 16 bases. The CDR3 sequence is 13 residues long. Written as DNA, the CDR3 is TGCAGTGCTTTCGGGCAGGGGGGACACGAGCAGTACTTC. This gives the protein CSAFGQGGHEQYF.

This clonotype was found a few times. The V call is TRBV28, the J call TRBJ2-3; D perhaps matches TRBD1 (6 bases). V lost 3 bases and J lost 2, with 18 bases in between. This CDR3 is 17 amino acids long. Germline V gene sequence: CDR1 MDHEN, CDR2 SYDVKM. CDR3 loop: CASSFTGFLADTDTQYF. CDR3 in DNA: TGTGCCAGCAGTTTCACAGGGTTTTTAGCAGACACAGATACGCAGTATTTT.

This clonotype appeared a few times. The rearrangement joins TRBV20-1 to TRBJ2-7; 8 bases align to TRBD1. The germline CDR1 and CDR2 sequences are DFQATT and SNEGSKA (reference sequence). CDR3 size: 13 residues. The trim removed 3 bases at V and 7 bases at J, leaving 8 bases unmatched. Here the CDR3 reads CSARGSRGLEQYF. The DNA of the CDR3 is TGCAGTGCTAGGGGGAGCAGGGGGCTTGAGCAGTACTTC.

The chain links TRBV5-6 to TRBJ1-2; TRBD1 agrees at 8 bases. Losses at the gene ends were 5 bases for V and 9 bases for J; bases not matched to a gene: 18. Looked up from germline, CDR1 is SGHDT and CDR2 is YYEEEE. There are 16 residues in the CDR3. The CDR3 nucleotides are TGTGCCAGCAGGGGTGATCTTAGGGACAGGATGAGAAGCTACACCTTC. It yields the protein CASRGDLRDRMRSYTF. The variable domain in full, completed from reference TRBV5-6 and TRBJ1-2, reads DAGVTQSPTHLIKTRGQQVTLRCSPKSGHDTVSWYQQALGQGPQFIFQYYEEEERQRGNFPDRFSGHQFPNYSSELNVNALLLGDSALYLCASRGDLRDRMRSYTFGSGTRLTVV.

This clonotype has at least ten counts. The J gene is TRBJ2-1, the V gene TRBV7-2, with 7 bases matching TRBD2. The CDR3 is made up of 16 amino acids. V was pared by 4 bases and J by 7 bases, with 13 bases of the junction left unmatched. Germline CDR1 SGHTA, CDR2 FQGNSA. CDR3 loop: CASSYRSGASGNEQFF. CDR3 nucleotides: TGTGCCAGCAGCTATAGGAGCGGGGCCTCTGGGAATGAGCAGTTCTTC.

This clonotype appeared many times. The chain joins TRBV20-1 to TRBJ2-2; the D gene is possibly TRBD1 (6 bases). The V and J ends lost 3 bases and 5 bases respectively, with 10 bases between them. CDR3 size: 13 residues. CDR1 and CDR2 from the germline V gene are DFQATT and SNEGSKA (reference sequence). The CDR3 DNA is TGCAGTGCTAGTGGGACAATTACCGGGGAGCTGTTTTTT. This gives the protein CSASGTITGELFF.

This clonotype occurred a few times. The J gene is TRBJ2-3, the V gene TRBV5-1, with D tentatively TRBD2 (6 bases). In germline, CDR1 is SGHRS, CDR2 YFSETQ. V was shortened by 5 bases and J by 4 bases, with 17 bases between the two germline ends. The CDR3 totals 15 residues. In DNA form, the CDR3 reads TGCGCCAGCAGGTATGCTAGCGTTAAGGCAGATACGCAGTATTTT. Its protein is CASRYASVKADTQYF. Drawing the rest from reference TRBV5-1 and TRBJ2-3, the complete variable domain is KAGVTQTPRYLIKTRGQQVTLSCSPISGHRSVSWYQQTPGQGLQFLFEYFSETQRNKGNFPGRFSGRQFSNSRSEMNVSTLELGDSALYLCASRYASVKADTQYFGPGTRLTVL.

J is TRBJ2-7 and V is TRBV10-3, with a weak D call TRBD1 (5 bases). The germline V gene encodes CDR1 ENHRY and CDR2 SYGVKD. Trimming took off 3 bases at V and 4 bases at J, with 7 bases between the two ends. This CDR3 is built from 12 residues. The CDR3 nucleotides are TGTGCCATCAGTGACAGGGAATACGAGCAGTACTTC. It is translated as CAISDREYEQYF.

This clonotype was observed at least ten times. The rearrangement uses TRBV5-8 and TRBJ1-2; 8 bases line up with TRBD1. This CDR3 is 14 amino acids long. Germline V lookup: CDR1 SGHTS, CDR2 YDEGEE. The V segment lost 5 bases and the J segment 3 bases; nucleotides outside the gene matches: 6. The CDR3 nucleotides are TGTGCCAGCAGACTGGGACAGGCCCACTATGGCTACACCTTC. This codes for CASRLGQAHYGYTF.

This chain connects TRBV5-6 to TRBJ2-7; a weak D match, TRBD2 (6 bases). The germline CDR1 and CDR2 sequences are SGHDT and YYEEEE. The CDR3 sequence is 12 residues long. The ends were cut back, 2 bases at V and 6 bases at J, with 9 bases in the middle. CDR3 nucleotides: TGTGCCAGCAGCTTACTAGCTTCCGAGCAGTACTTC. It specifies CASSLLASEQYF.

The V and J genes are TRBV5-1 and TRBJ1-1; D not certain. Germline values: CDR1 SGHRS, CDR2 YFSETQ. The CDR3 extends over 13 amino acids. The germline V and J ends were trimmed by 0 bases and 6 bases, with 9 bases remaining between them. CDR3 DNA: TGCGCCAGCAGCTTGGAAGGTTTCCCTGAAGCTTTCTTT. This sequence encodes CASSLEGFPEAFF.

This sequence joins TRBV28 and TRBJ1-3; TRBD1 agrees at 8 bases. Germline V gene sequence: CDR1 MDHEN, CDR2 SYDVKM. The CDR3 is 14 residues long. With V trimmed by 7 bases and J by 7 bases, 9 bases remained unmatched. CDR3 nucleotide sequence: TGTGCCAGCACCAATACAGGGGGGACGAACACCATATATTTT. Translation: CASTNTGGTNTIYF.

The chain carries TRBV25-1 and TRBJ2-5, with a possible D match to TRBD1 (6 bases). This CDR3 comprises 14 residues. The V gene lost 1 base and the J gene lost 5 bases, with 11 bases spanning the gap. Germline-derived CDR1 and CDR2 are MGHDK and SYGVNS. Here the CDR3 DNA reads TGTGCCAGCAGTGAATCCGGGACAAGGGAGACCCAGTACTTC. Encoded protein: CASSESGTRETQYF.